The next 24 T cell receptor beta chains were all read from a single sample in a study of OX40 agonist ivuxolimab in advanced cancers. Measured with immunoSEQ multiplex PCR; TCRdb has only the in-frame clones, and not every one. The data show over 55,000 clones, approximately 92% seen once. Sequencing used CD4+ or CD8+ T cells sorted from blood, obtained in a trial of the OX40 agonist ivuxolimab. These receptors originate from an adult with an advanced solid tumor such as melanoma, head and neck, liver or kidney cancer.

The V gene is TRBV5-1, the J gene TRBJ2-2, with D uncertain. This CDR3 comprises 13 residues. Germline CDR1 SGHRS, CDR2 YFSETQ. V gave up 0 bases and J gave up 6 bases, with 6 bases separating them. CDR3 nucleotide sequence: TGCGCCAGCAGCTTGGAACTGTCCGGGGAGCTGTTTTTT. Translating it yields CASSLELSGELFF.

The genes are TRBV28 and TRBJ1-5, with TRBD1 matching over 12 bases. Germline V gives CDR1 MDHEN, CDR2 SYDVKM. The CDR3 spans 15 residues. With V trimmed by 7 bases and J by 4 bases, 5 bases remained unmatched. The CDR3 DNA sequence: TGTGCCAGCACCGGGACAGGGGGCTGGAATCAGCCCCAGCATTTT. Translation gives CASTGTGGWNQPQHF. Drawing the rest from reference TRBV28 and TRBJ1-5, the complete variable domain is DVKVTQSSRYLVKRTGEKVFLECVQDMDHENMFWYRQDPGLGLRLIYFSYDVKMKEKGDIPEGYSVSREKKERFSLILESASTNQTSMYLCASTGTGGWNQPQHFGDGTRLSIL.

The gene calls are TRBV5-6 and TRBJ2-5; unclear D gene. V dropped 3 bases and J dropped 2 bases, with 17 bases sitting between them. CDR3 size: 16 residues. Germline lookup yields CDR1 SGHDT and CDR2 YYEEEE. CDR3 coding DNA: TGTGCCAGCAGCTCCACACTATTTGAAAGACAAGAGACCCAGTACTTC. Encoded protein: CASSSTLFERQETQYF. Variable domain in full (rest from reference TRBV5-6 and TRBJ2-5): DAGVTQSPTHLIKTRGQQVTLRCSPKSGHDTVSWYQQALGQGPQFIFQYYEEEERQRGNFPDRFSGHQFPNYSSELNVNALLLGDSALYLCASSSTLFERQETQYFGPGTRLLVL.

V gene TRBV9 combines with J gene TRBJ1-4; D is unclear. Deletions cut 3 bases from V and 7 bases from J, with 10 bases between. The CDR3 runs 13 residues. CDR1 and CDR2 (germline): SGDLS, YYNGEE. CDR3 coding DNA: TGTGCCAGCAGCGCCGATCTGGGTGAAAAACTGTTTTTT. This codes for CASSADLGEKLFF. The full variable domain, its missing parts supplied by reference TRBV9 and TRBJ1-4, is DSGVTQTPKHLITATGQRVTLRCSPRSGDLSVYWYQQSLDQGLQFLIQYYNGEERAKGNILERFSAQQFPDLHSELNLSSLELGDSALYFCASSADLGEKLFFGSGTQLSVL.

CDR3 coding DNA: TGTGCCAGCAGCTTAGATCTAGAACAGCCCCAGCATTTT. It specifies CASSLDLEQPQHF. The chain uses TRBV11-2 and TRBJ1-5; D not resolved. V was cut by 0 bases and J by 7 bases, with 7 bases left in between. This CDR3 comprises 13 residues. The germline gives CDR1 SGHAT, CDR2 FQNNGV.

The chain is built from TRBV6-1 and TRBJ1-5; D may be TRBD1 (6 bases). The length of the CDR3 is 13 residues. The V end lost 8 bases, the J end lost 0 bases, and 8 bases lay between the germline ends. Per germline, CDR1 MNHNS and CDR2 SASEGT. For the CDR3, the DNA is TGTGCCAGCCGACAGGATAGCAATCAGCCCCAGCATTTT. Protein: CASRQDSNQPQHF.

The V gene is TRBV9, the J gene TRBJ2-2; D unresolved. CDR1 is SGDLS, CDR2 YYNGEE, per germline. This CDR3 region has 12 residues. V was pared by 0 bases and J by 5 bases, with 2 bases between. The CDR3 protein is CASSVGTGELFF. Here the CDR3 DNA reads TGTGCCAGCAGCGTAGGGACCGGGGAGCTGTTTTTT.

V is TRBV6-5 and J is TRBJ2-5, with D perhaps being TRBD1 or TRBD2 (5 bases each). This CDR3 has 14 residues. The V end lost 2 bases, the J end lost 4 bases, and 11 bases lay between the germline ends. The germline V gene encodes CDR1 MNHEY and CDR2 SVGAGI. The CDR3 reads CASSYLQRGETQYF. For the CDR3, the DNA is TGTGCCAGCAGTTACCTCCAGAGGGGAGAGACCCAGTACTTC.

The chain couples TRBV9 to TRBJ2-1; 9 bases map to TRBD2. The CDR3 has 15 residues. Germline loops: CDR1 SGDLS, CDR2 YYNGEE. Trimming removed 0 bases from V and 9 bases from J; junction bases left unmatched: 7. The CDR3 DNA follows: TGTGCCAGCAGCGTAGGCGGGAGGGCGACACGTGAGCAGTTCTTC. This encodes CASSVGGRATREQFF.

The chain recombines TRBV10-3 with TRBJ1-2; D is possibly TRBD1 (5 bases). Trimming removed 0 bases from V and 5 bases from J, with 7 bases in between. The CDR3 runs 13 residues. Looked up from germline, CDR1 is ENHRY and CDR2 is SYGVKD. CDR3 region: CAISESTEYGYTF. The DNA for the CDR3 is TGTGCCATCAGTGAGTCGACAGAATATGGCTACACCTTC.

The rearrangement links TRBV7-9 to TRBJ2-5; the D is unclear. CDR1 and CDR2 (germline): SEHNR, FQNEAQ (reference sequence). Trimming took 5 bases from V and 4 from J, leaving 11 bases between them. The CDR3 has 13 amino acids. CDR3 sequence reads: CASSAYLRETQYF. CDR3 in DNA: TGTGCCAGCAGCGCTTACCTTCGAGAGACCCAGTACTTC. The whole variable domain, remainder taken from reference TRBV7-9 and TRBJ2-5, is DTGVSQNPRHKITKRGQNVTFRCDPISEHNRLYWYRQTLGQGPEFLTYFQNEAQLEKSRLLSDRFSAERPKGSFSTLEIQRTEQGDSAMYLCASSAYLRETQYFGPGTRLLVL.

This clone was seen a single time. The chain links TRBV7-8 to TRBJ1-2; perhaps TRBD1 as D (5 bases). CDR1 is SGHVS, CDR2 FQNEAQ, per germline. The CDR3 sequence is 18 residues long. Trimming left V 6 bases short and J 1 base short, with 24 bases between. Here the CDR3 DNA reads TGTGCCAGCAGACTACTGGTAGGACAAACAGGCGGTAACTATGGCTACACCTTC. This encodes CASRLLVGQTGGNYGYTF.

CDR3 nucleotide sequence: TGTGCCAGCAGGGAGATGGACAGGGGATTATATGGCTACACCTTC. Translating gives CASREMDRGLYGYTF. This sequence joins TRBV2 and TRBJ1-2, with 9 positions matching TRBD1. The length of the CDR3 is 15 residues. The V segment lost 6 bases and the J segment 5 bases; nucleotides outside the gene matches: 10. The germline V gene has CDR1 SNHLY and CDR2 FYNNEI. Full variable domain (missing parts from reference TRBV2 and TRBJ1-2): EPEVTQTPSHQVTQMGQEVILRCVPISNHLYFYWYRQILGQKVEFLVSFYNNEISEKSEIFDDQFSVERPDGSNFTLKIRSTKLEDSAMYFCASREMDRGLYGYTFGSGTRLTVV.

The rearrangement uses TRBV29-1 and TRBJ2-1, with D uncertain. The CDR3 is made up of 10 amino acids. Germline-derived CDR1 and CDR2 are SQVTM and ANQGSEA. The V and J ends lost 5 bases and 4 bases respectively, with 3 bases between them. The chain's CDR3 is CSVKYNEQFF. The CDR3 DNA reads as TGCAGCGTTAAATACAATGAGCAGTTCTTC.

CDR3 in amino acids: CASSPPGVQALTNYGYTF. The CDR3, as DNA: TGTGCCAGCAGCCCTCCCGGGGTTCAGGCACTAACTAACTATGGCTACACCTTC. This rearrangement joins TRBV7-2 to TRBJ1-2; D ambiguous. This CDR3 has 18 amino acids. Looked up from germline, CDR1 is SGHTA and CDR2 is FQGNSA. Trimming took 5 bases from V and 0 from J, leaving 22 bases between them.

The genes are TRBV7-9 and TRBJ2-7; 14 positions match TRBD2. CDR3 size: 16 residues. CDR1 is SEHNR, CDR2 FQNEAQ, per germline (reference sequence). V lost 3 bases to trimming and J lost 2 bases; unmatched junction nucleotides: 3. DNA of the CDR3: TGTGCCAGCAGCTTTTCGACTAGCGGGAGGGCCTACGAGCAGTACTTC. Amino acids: CASSFSTSGRAYEQYF.

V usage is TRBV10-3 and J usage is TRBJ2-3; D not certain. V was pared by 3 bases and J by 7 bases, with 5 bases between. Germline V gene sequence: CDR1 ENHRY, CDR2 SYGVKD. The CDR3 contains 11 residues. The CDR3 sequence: CAISEGNTQYF. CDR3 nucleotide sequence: TGTGCCATCAGTGAAGGCAATACGCAGTATTTT.

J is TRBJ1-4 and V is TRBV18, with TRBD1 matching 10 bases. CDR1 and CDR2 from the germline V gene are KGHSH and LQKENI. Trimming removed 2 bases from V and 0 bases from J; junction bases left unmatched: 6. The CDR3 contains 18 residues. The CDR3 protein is CASSPRTGGFATNEKLFF. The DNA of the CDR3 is TGTGCCAGCTCACCAAGGACAGGGGGGTTTGCAACTAATGAAAAACTGTTTTTT. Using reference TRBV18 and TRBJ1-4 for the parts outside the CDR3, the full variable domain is NAGVMQNPRHLVRRRGQEARLRCSPMKGHSHVYWYRQLPEEGLKFMVYLQKENIIDESGMPKERFSAEFPKEGPSILRIQQVVRGDSAAYFCASSPRTGGFATNEKLFFGSGTQLSVL.

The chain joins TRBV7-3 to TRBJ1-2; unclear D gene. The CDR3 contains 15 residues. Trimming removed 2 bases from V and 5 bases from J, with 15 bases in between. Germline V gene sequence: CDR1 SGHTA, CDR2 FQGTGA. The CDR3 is CASSLVGVAGYGYTF. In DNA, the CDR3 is TGTGCCAGCAGCTTAGTTGGCGTCGCGGGGTATGGCTACACCTTC.

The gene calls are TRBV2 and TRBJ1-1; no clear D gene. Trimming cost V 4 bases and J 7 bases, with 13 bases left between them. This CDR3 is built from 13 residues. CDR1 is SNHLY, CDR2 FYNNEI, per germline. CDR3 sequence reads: CASSVGRSIEAFF. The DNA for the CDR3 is TGTGCCAGCAGTGTCGGCAGGTCAATTGAAGCTTTCTTT.

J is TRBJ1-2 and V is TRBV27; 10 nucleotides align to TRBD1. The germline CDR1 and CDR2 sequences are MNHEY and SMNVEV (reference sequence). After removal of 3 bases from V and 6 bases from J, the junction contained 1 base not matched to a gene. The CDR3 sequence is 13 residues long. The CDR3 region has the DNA TGTGCCAGCAGTTTTGGGACAGGGGATGGCTACACCTTC. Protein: CASSFGTGDGYTF.

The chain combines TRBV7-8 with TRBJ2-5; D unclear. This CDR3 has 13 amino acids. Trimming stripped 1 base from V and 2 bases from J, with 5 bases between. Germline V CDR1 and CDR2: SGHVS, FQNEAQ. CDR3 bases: TGTGCCAGCAGCTTAGGATCTCAAGAGACCCAGTACTTC. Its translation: CASSLGSQETQYF.

The CDR3, as DNA: TGTGCCAGCAGTTACCGGGACTACAATCAGCCCCAGCATTTT. It translates to CASSYRDYNQPQHF. The rearrangement joins TRBV6-5 to TRBJ1-5, with TRBD1 as a possible D gene (5 bases). CDR3 length: 14 residues. V lost 2 bases, J lost 3 bases, and 8 bases lay in between. Germline CDR1 and CDR2: MNHEY and SVGAGI.

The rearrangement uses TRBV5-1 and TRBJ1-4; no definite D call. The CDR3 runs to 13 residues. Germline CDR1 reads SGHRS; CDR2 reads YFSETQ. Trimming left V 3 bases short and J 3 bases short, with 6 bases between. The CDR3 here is CASSWEANEKLFF. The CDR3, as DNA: TGCGCCAGCAGCTGGGAGGCTAATGAAAAACTGTTTTTT.